These 27 T cell receptor beta chains came from one sample sequenced in a study of read filtering for tumor transcriptome and immune sequencing. This library used 300 to 450 ng RNA and molecular barcoded adaptors spanning alpha/delta and beta/gamma chains. A single record per CDR3 protein comes from TCRdb applying MiXCR to the reads. This table holds about 86,000 distinct CDR3 sequences, more than 9% found once. Sequencing was done on a sample of a population of CD138-negative cells sorted from bone marrow. Receptors were obtained from a donor over 35 with multiple myeloma.

This clonotype was detected only a few times. Since a much larger clone is just one base distant, this may be a read error. The conserved closing phenylalanine or tryptophan is absent in this CDR3, likely reflecting a read error. J is TRBJ1-1 and V is TRBV15; no clear D gene. The V end was cut by 9 bases, the J end by 1 base, with 9 bases between. The CDR3 spans 12 residues. The germline CDR1 and CDR2 sequences are LNHNV and YYDKDF (reference sequence). Here the CDR3 reads CATKQRNTEAFL. The CDR3 DNA sequence: TGTGCCACAAAACAGCGGAACACTGAAGCTTTCCTT.

The table lists this clonotype with many counts. The genes are TRBV28 and TRBJ1-5; 7 bases map to TRBD1. Trimming cost V 10 bases and J 11 bases; bases outside gene matches: 11. CDR1 and CDR2 (germline): MDHEN, SYDVKM. The CDR3 runs 12 residues. CDR3 sequence: CATRQGQGAQHF. The CDR3 DNA sequence: TGTGCCACAAGACAGGGTCAGGGGGCCCAGCATTTT.

This clonotype appeared many times. V usage is TRBV29-1 and J usage is TRBJ2-2, with a tentative D call TRBD2 (7 bases). The length of the CDR3 is 13 residues. Germline lookup yields CDR1 SQVTM and CDR2 ANQGSEA. V lost 4 bases and J 5 bases, leaving 11 bases between the germline ends. CDR3 DNA sequence: TGCAGCGTTGCTCGGGGGGCTACCGGGGAGCTGTTTTTT. Translation: CSVARGATGELFF.

The J gene is TRBJ1-5, the V gene TRBV5-1; TRBD1 is a possible D gene (5 bases). Trimming shortened V by 4 bases and J by 6 bases, and 14 bases separated the two germline ends. Germline V lookup: CDR1 SGHRS, CDR2 YFSETQ. The CDR3 runs 14 residues. The CDR3 region has the DNA TGCGCCAGCAGCCCCGGGGCAGCCAGTCAGCCCCAGCATTTT. Its protein is CASSPGAASQPQHF.

The chain combines TRBV7-9 with TRBJ2-1; 9 bases fit TRBD2. Germline-derived CDR1 and CDR2 are SEHNR and FQNEAQ (reference sequence). CDR3 length equals 15 residues. The junction had 6 bases not matched to a gene; V was cut back by 2 bases and J by 7 bases. CDR3 residues: CASSLTGTSKNEQFF. CDR3 DNA sequence: TGTGCCAGCAGCTTAACCGGGACTAGCAAAAATGAGCAGTTCTTC.

This clonotype was found many times. This chain uses TRBV4-1 with TRBJ2-2, with 10 bases aligning to TRBD2. Germline-derived CDR1 and CDR2 are MGHRA and YSYEKL. V lost 1 base, J lost 4 bases, and 9 bases stayed unmatched. The CDR3 contains 18 residues. This CDR3 is CASSQGVMSGRGTGELFF. CDR3 bases: TGCGCCAGCAGCCAAGGGGTAATGAGCGGGAGGGGCACCGGGGAGCTGTTTTTT.

There are many counts of this clonotype. The chain recombines TRBV28 with TRBJ2-7; 8 bases fit TRBD2. V gave up 5 bases and J gave up 3 bases; unmatched junction bases: 9. Looked up from germline, CDR1 is MDHEN and CDR2 is SYDVKM. The CDR3 contains 15 residues. The CDR3 bases are TGTGCCAGCAGTGGGACGGGACTAGTAAACTACGAGCAGTACTTC. It yields the protein CASSGTGLVNYEQYF.

This clonotype came up many times. The chain links TRBV19 to TRBJ2-1; 8 positions agree with TRBD2. The CDR3 has 14 amino acids. Germline V gene sequence: CDR1 LNHDA, CDR2 SQIVND (reference sequence). Trimming removed 5 bases from V and 5 bases from J; junction bases left unmatched: 5. The CDR3, as DNA: TGTGCCAGTAGTTCCGGGGGGGTGAACAATGAGCAGTTCTTC. The encoded protein is CASSSGGVNNEQFF. The whole variable domain, remainder taken from reference TRBV19 and TRBJ2-1, is DGGITQSPKYLFRKEGQNVTLSCEQNLNHDAMYWYRQDPGQGLRLIYYSQIVNDFQKGDIAEGYSVSREKKESFPLTVTSAQKNPTAFYLCASSSGGVNNEQFFGPGTRLTVL.

This clonotype was observed a few times. The chain couples TRBV21-1 to TRBJ1-1; whether TRBD1, the table's D call, matches the DNA was not checked. TRBV21-1 is a known pseudogene. The CDR3 length is 17 residues. The CDR3 coding sequence is TGTGCCAGCAGCAAAGAAAGGAGGACAGCTCAAAACACTGAAGCTTTCTTT. Residues: CASSKERRTAQNTEAFF.

This clonotype was picked up many times. The chain is built from TRBV28 and TRBJ2-7; 10 bases align to TRBD1. Germline V gene sequence: CDR1 MDHEN, CDR2 SYDVKM. Trimming took 4 bases from V and 3 from J; bases not matched to a gene: 6. The CDR3 has 15 amino acids. The CDR3 sequence is CASSSWTGGFYEQYF. CDR3 in DNA: TGTGCCAGCAGTTCTTGGACAGGGGGATTCTACGAGCAGTACTTC.

This clonotype was found many times. The chain has TRBV7-9 and TRBJ2-5; 7 nucleotides agree with TRBD1. V shed 3 bases, J shed 1 base, and the junction held 5 bases outside the gene matches. Germline assignment: CDR1 SEHNR and CDR2 FQNEAQ (reference sequence). The CDR3 contains 15 residues. The CDR3 loop reads CASSFSGTAQETQYF. The CDR3 DNA reads as TGTGCCAGCAGCTTTTCTGGGACAGCCCAAGAGACCCAGTACTTC.

This clonotype has a count of ten or more. The chain combines TRBV29-1 with TRBJ2-2; D not certain. Germline V lookup: CDR1 SQVTM, CDR2 ANQGSEA. V was clipped by 7 bases and J by 1 base, with 7 bases between them. This CDR3 has 12 amino acids. The CDR3, as DNA: TGCAGCGCCGGATTGAACACCGGGGAGCTGTTTTTT. Residues: CSAGLNTGELFF.

This clonotype has a count of ten or more. The J gene is TRBJ2-7, the V gene TRBV5-1, with TRBD2 identical over 12 bases. V lost 3 bases to trimming and J lost 5 bases; unmatched junction nucleotides: 3. The CDR3 covers 14 residues. The V gene's germline CDR1 is SGHRS and CDR2 YFSETQ. DNA for the CDR3: TGCGCCAGCAGCTCCCTAGCGGGAGGGCACGAGCAGTACTTC. It yields the protein CASSSLAGGHEQYF.

In the case of this clonotype: With a much larger clone just one base away, this may be a read error. The chain combines TRBV24-1 with TRBJ2-3, with D possibly being TRBD1 (6 bases). Germline V gene sequence: CDR1 KGHDR, CDR2 SFDVKD. The CDR3 extends over 17 amino acids. CDR3 sequence reads: CATSGFDRTASTGTQYF. CDR3 DNA: TGTGCCACCAGCGGCTTTGATAGGACAGCCAGCACAGGTACGCAGTATTTT.

Concerning this clonotype: The junction does not match germline at one end; this may be a read error. The V gene is TRBV7-3, the J gene TRBJ2-1, with TRBD2 as a possible D gene (6 bases). CDR1 is SGHTA and CDR2 is FQGTGA in the germline V gene. The CDR3 contains 16 residues. CDR3 amino acids: CASSHGGPRSCNEQLF. The CDR3 coding sequence is TGTGCCAGCAGCCACGGGGGTCCTCGGTCCTGCAATGAGCAGCTCTTC.

In this sample, this clonotype turned up many times. This rearrangement joins TRBV7-9 to TRBJ2-1, with 13 bases aligning to TRBD2. CDR1 SEHNR and CDR2 FQNEAQ come from the germline V gene (reference sequence). Trimming at V came to 5 bases and at J to 4 bases, leaving 5 bases not matched to a gene. The CDR3 spans 16 residues. DNA for the CDR3: TGTGCCAGCAGCCGTGGGACTAGCGGGGCTTACAATGAGCAGTTCTTC. Translation: CASSRGTSGAYNEQFF.

This clonotype is judged medium-sized. The V and J genes are TRBV29-1 and TRBJ2-7; TRBD1 aligns across 8 bases. CDR1 SQVTM and CDR2 ANQGSEA come from the germline V gene. The CDR3 totals 14 residues. The V gene end was trimmed by 7 bases and the J gene end by 2 bases; junction bases not matched to a gene: 10. The CDR3, as DNA: TGCAGCGCCTGGGGGACAGGCTTAACCTACGAGCAGTACTTC. Translation gives CSAWGTGLTYEQYF.

This clonotype has a count of ten or more. The V call is TRBV3-1, the J call TRBJ1-6; tentatively, D is TRBD1 (5 bases). Looked up from germline, CDR1 is LGHDT and CDR2 is YNNKEL (reference sequence). This CDR3 contains 15 residues. Trimming removed 4 bases from V and 7 bases from J, with 14 bases in between. This CDR3 reads CASSPAGGDNSPLHF. CDR3 bases: TGTGCCAGCAGCCCCGCGGGGGGGGACAATTCACCCCTCCACTTT.

This clonotype was observed many times. This rearrangement joins TRBV7-3 to TRBJ2-3, with TRBD1 identical over 8 bases. V gave up 6 bases and J gave up 0 bases; unmatched junction bases: 5. From germline, CDR1 is SGHTA and CDR2 FQGTGA. The CDR3 runs 15 residues. As DNA, the CDR3 is TGTGCCAGCAGTTCGACAGGGGCTAGCACAGATACGCAGTATTTT. Its protein product is CASSSTGASTDTQYF.

This clonotype was recorded at least ten times. The V and J genes are TRBV29-1 and TRBJ2-1; tentatively, D is TRBD1 or TRBD2 (5 bases each). From germline, CDR1 is SQVTM and CDR2 ANQGSEA. The V and J ends lost 7 bases and 0 bases respectively, with 10 bases between them. The CDR3 is 13 residues long. The CDR3 spells CSEWDRSYNEQFF. The CDR3 nucleotides read TGCAGCGAGTGGGACCGCTCCTACAATGAGCAGTTCTTC.

In its sample, this clonotype was seen many times. A read error may produce the germline difference seen at one junction end. The chain uses TRBV3-1 and TRBJ2-7, with a tentative D call TRBD2 (8 bases). The germline V gene encodes CDR1 LGHDT and CDR2 YNNKEL (reference sequence). The CDR3 runs to 15 residues. This chain's CDR3 is CASSPGGGQFYAQYF. CDR3 nucleotides: TGTGCCAGCAGCCCGGGGGGGGGACAGTTCTACGCGCAGTACTTC.

This clonotype was picked up many times. V gene TRBV28 combines with J gene TRBJ1-2; D remains ambiguous. This CDR3 has 16 amino acids. CDR1 is MDHEN, CDR2 SYDVKM, per germline. The germline V and J ends were trimmed by 8 bases and 1 base, with 20 bases remaining between them. The CDR3: CASVTGSLGFNYGYTF. In DNA, the CDR3 is TGTGCCAGCGTCACGGGGTCTTTGGGCTTTAACTATGGCTACACCTTC.

This clonotype was found a few times. The chain is built from TRBV28 and TRBJ2-7; D not resolved. Germline V gene lookup returns CDR1 MDHEN and CDR2 SYDVKM. The CDR3 contains 12 residues. The V and J ends lost 3 bases and 2 bases respectively, with 5 bases between them. For the CDR3, the DNA is TGTGCCAGCAGTTTTGGACCCTACGAGCAGTACTTC. It specifies CASSFGPYEQYF.

This clonotype was observed many times. The junction does not match germline at one end; this may be a read error. The chain employs TRBV7-7 and TRBJ2-5; D gene ambiguous. The CDR3 runs to 14 residues. Germline CDR1 is SSHAT and CDR2 is FNYEAQ (reference sequence). The CDR3 is CASSLGNWGETQYF. CDR3 bases: TGTGCTAGCAGCTTAGGAAATTGGGGTGAGACCCAGTACTTC.

This clonotype was picked up many times. DNA for the CDR3: TGCAGTGCTAGAAGGGATGGCAATCAGCCCCAGCATTTT. This encodes CSARRDGNQPQHF. The chain carries TRBV20-1 and TRBJ1-5; no clear D. Germline CDR1 is DFQATT and CDR2 is SNEGSKA (reference sequence). The CDR3 contains 13 residues. Trimming left V 2 bases short and J 2 bases short, with 7 bases between.

This rearrangement joins TRBV20-1 to TRBJ2-1, with 7 bases that match TRBD1. Germline values: CDR1 DFQATT, CDR2 SNEGSKA (reference sequence). This CDR3 has 12 amino acids. V lost 5 bases, J lost 9 bases, and 7 bases stayed unmatched. DNA of the CDR3: TGCAGTGCTCGAAGCAGGGGGATTGAGCAGTTCTTC. The encoded protein is CSARSRGIEQFF.

Of note for this clonotype: One junction end disagrees with the germline gene, perhaps due to a read error. This chain joins TRBV7-9 and TRBJ1-1; 7 positions match TRBD1. Germline CDR1 is SEHNR and CDR2 is FQNEAQ (reference sequence). The CDR3 has 14 amino acids. The CDR3 sequence is CASSRGQVYTEAFF. CDR3 sequence (DNA): TGTGCCAGCAGCAGAGGACAGGTCTACACTGAAGCCTTCTTT.